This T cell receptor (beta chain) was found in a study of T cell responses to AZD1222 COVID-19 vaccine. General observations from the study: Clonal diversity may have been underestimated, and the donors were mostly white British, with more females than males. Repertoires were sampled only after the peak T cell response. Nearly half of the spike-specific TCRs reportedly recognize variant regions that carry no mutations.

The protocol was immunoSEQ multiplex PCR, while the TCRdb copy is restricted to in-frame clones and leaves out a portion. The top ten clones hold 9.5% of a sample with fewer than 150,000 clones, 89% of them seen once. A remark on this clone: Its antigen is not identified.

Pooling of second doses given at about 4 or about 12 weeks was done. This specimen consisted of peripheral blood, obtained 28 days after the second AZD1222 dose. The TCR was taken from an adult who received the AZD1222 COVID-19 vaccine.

In nucleotides, the CDR3 is TGTGCCAGTAGTTCCCGGACTAGCGCAAGCTCCTACGAGCAGTACTTC. Protein product: CASSSRTSASSYEQYF. This rearrangement joins TRBV19 to TRBJ2-7, with 9 bases identical to TRBD2. J lost 0 bases, V lost 5 bases, and 8 bases had no gene match. This CDR3 comprises 16 residues. Germline CDR1 and CDR2: LNHDA and SQIVND (reference sequence). The entire variable domain, with the rest obtained from reference TRBV19 and TRBJ2-7, is as follows: DGGITQSPKYLFRKEGQNVTLSCEQNLNHDAMYWYRQDPGQGLRLIYYSQIVNDFQKGDIAEGYSVSREKKESFPLTVTSAQKNPTAFYLCASSSRTSASSYEQYFGPGTRLTVT.